Shown below are 32 T cell receptor beta chains from a single sample sequenced in a study of blood T cell repertoires in COVID-19. Sequenced by immunoSEQ multiplex PCR; TCRdb stores in-frame clones only, minus some. The sample consists of 52,000 or so clones, 60% to 85% of them appearing once. The sequenced sample consisted of peripheral blood. Receptors originate from a human donor in a cohort sampled during active COVID-19.

V and J are TRBV21-1 and TRBJ2-7; the tabulated D call, TRBD1, remains unverified against the DNA. TRBV21-1 is termed a pseudogene. The CDR3 contains 20 residues. In DNA, the CDR3 is TGTGCCAGCAGCAAGGGGGCGGCCAGTCGGTATCTGACTGATAGGTACGAGCAGTACTTC. Protein: CASSKGAASRYLTDRYEQYF.

V and J are TRBV7-6 and TRBJ2-7, with a possible D match to TRBD1 (5 bases). The CDR3 length is 15 residues. Between the trimmed V and J ends, which lost 0 bases and 3 bases, there was a span of 12 bases. Germline V gene sequence: CDR1 SGHVS, CDR2 FNYEAQ. The CDR3: CASSLAGQGNYEQYF. The DNA for the CDR3 is TGTGCCAGCAGCTTAGCTGGGCAGGGCAACTACGAGCAGTACTTC. Looking up the rest from reference TRBV7-6 and TRBJ2-7 gives the full variable domain: GAGVSQSPRYKVTKRGQDVALRCDPISGHVSLYWYRQALGQGPEFLTYFNYEAQQDKSGLPNDRFSAERPEGSISTLTIQRTEQRDSAMYRCASSLAGQGNYEQYFGPGTRLTVT.

The J gene is TRBJ1-1, the V gene TRBV3-1 (or the pseudogene TRBV3-2); the D gene is possibly TRBD1 (6 bases). The length of the CDR3 is 17 residues. V shed 0 bases and J shed 3 bases, with 17 bases lying between them. Germline CDR1 and CDR2: LGHDT and YNNKEL (reference sequence). The CDR3 sequence is CASSQDRGGAKDTEAFF. The CDR3 nucleotides are TGTGCCAGCAGCCAAGATCGTGGGGGGGCTAAGGACACTGAAGCTTTCTTT.

The chain carries TRBV7-9 and TRBJ2-6, with 8 positions matching TRBD1. V was pared by 5 bases and J by 3 bases, with 12 bases of the junction left unmatched. This CDR3 contains 18 residues. Germline CDR1 reads SEHNR; CDR2 reads FQNEAQ (reference sequence). CDR3 sequence: CASSTLGPGGFGANVLTF. CDR3 in DNA: TGTGCCAGCAGCACCCTTGGACCAGGGGGCTTTGGGGCCAACGTCCTGACTTTC.

This clone turned up a few times. The chain combines TRBV5-6 with TRBJ1-1, with D possibly TRBD1 on 6 matching bases. Germline CDR1 is SGHDT and CDR2 is YYEEEE. The CDR3 has 12 residues. V lost 4 bases to trimming and J lost 5 bases, with 9 bases between them. The CDR3 DNA follows: TGTGCCAGCAGCCGAAGGGGGACTGAAGCTTTCTTT. Protein sequence: CASSRRGTEAFF.

The V call is TRBV27, the J call TRBJ1-2; D gene unclear. V was pared by 4 bases and J by 2 bases, with 17 bases between. The germline V gene has CDR1 MNHEY and CDR2 SMNVEV (reference sequence). The CDR3 is 16 amino acids. The CDR3 loop reads CASSSRSREYNYGYTF. In nucleotides, the CDR3 is TGTGCCAGCAGTTCTCGTAGTCGGGAATACAACTATGGCTACACCTTC.

This clone was counted only a few times. The chain carries TRBV30 and TRBJ1-2; TRBD1 aligns across 8 bases. This CDR3 has 16 residues. CDR1 is GTSNPN, CDR2 SVGIG, per germline (reference sequence). The V segment lost 7 bases and the J segment 3 bases; nucleotides outside the gene matches: 16. The CDR3 sequence is CAFRLAYRGSDYGYTF. CDR3 DNA: TGTGCCTTTCGACTTGCATACAGGGGGTCAGACTATGGCTACACCTTC.

The chain couples TRBV7-9 to TRBJ2-7, with D possibly TRBD2 on 6 matching bases. Looked up from germline, CDR1 is SEHNR and CDR2 is FQNEAQ (reference sequence). The V gene lost 5 bases and the J gene lost 4 bases, with 15 bases spanning the gap. This CDR3 contains 14 residues. This CDR3 is CASSHLGRGYEQYF. The CDR3 coding sequence is TGTGCCAGCAGCCACCTAGGTCGGGGGTACGAGCAGTACTTC.

This clone was found a few times. The V and J genes are TRBV11-3 and TRBJ2-7, with 10 bases that match TRBD1. The V gene end was trimmed by 2 bases and the J gene end by 5 bases; junction bases not matched to a gene: 6. The germline CDR1 and CDR2 sequences are SGHNT and YENEEA. The CDR3 is made up of 15 amino acids. DNA for the CDR3: TGTGCCAGCAGCTTATCGTGGACAGGGGGGAACGAGCAGTACTTC. Translation: CASSLSWTGGNEQYF.

CDR3 in amino acids: CASSLYRDQPQHF. The CDR3 DNA is TGTGCCAGCAGTTTATACAGGGATCAGCCCCAGCATTTT. The chain recombines TRBV28 with TRBJ1-5; TRBD1 is a possible D gene (6 bases). Per the germline V gene, CDR1 is MDHEN and CDR2 is SYDVKM. Trimming pared 1 base from V and 5 bases from J, leaving 6 bases between. The CDR3 is 13 residues long.

This chain connects TRBV7-2 to TRBJ2-7; weak D call: TRBD1 (6 bases). The CDR3 length is 15 residues. Germline values: CDR1 SGHTA, CDR2 FQGNSA. Trimming stripped 5 bases from V and 4 bases from J, with 18 bases between. CDR3 amino acids: CASSPRRQVLYEQYF. The DNA of the CDR3 is TGTGCCAGCAGCCCCAGACGACAGGTCCTATACGAGCAGTACTTC.

A few counts support this clone. The chain has TRBV28 and TRBJ2-7; perhaps TRBD2 as D (5 bases). Germline lookup yields CDR1 MDHEN and CDR2 SYDVKM. Trimming cost V 3 bases and J 2 bases, with 11 bases left between them. The CDR3 extends over 14 amino acids. The DNA for the CDR3 is TGTGCCAGCAGTTTTCTGGGAGAAACCTACGAGCAGTACTTC. This translates into CASSFLGETYEQYF.

The chain recombines TRBV30 with TRBJ1-3; 9 nucleotides align to TRBD1. Germline CDR1 is GTSNPN and CDR2 is SVGIG (reference sequence). Trimming cost V 2 bases and J 4 bases; bases outside gene matches: 3. This CDR3 has 14 residues. The CDR3 is CAWSRTGEGNTIYF. The CDR3 DNA follows: TGTGCCTGGAGTCGGACAGGGGAAGGAAACACCATATATTTT.

This rearrangement joins TRBV7-2 to TRBJ2-7; D is ambiguous. The CDR3 spans 11 residues. Trimming shortened V by 2 bases and J by 5 bases, and 4 bases separated the two germline ends. The V gene's germline CDR1 is SGHTA and CDR2 FQGNSA. The CDR3 DNA is TGTGCCAGCAGCTTAAGCCACGAGCAGTACTTC. Its translation: CASSLSHEQYF.

The rearrangement links TRBV18 to TRBJ2-7; D not resolved. The germline CDR1 and CDR2 sequences are KGHSH and LQKENI. The CDR3 has 13 residues. Trimming pared 5 bases from V and 6 bases from J, leaving 14 bases between. The CDR3 sequence is CASSLTDDTEQYF. The CDR3 nucleotides read TGTGCCAGCTCATTAACCGACGACACCGAGCAGTACTTC.

This chain joins TRBV5-6 and TRBJ1-2, with a possible D match to TRBD1 (5 bases). This CDR3 spans 13 amino acids. Per the germline V gene, CDR1 is SGHDT and CDR2 is YYEEEE. V lost 4 bases to trimming and J lost 8 bases, with 15 bases between them. CDR3 in amino acids: CASSHGPGSGYTF. The CDR3 DNA is TGTGCCAGCAGCCATGGACCAGGGTCGGGCTACACCTTC.

The chain couples TRBV27 to TRBJ1-5, with D maybe TRBD1 (6 bases). This CDR3 contains 14 residues. V was clipped by 5 bases and J by 0 bases, with 8 bases between them. Germline CDR1 and CDR2: MNHEY and SMNVEV (reference sequence). Written as DNA, the CDR3 is TGTGCCAGCAGTGACAGGCATAGCAATCAGCCCCAGCATTTT. Translating it yields CASSDRHSNQPQHF.

This clone appeared once. The chain has TRBV7-2 and TRBJ1-6; D is undetermined. V was trimmed by 1 base and J by 0 bases, leaving 7 bases between them. This CDR3 is 16 amino acids long. Germline-derived CDR1 and CDR2 are SGHTA and FQGNSA. The CDR3 spells CASSLDLSSYNSPLHF. The CDR3 DNA sequence: TGTGCCAGCAGCTTAGATCTAAGCTCCTATAATTCACCCCTCCACTTT.

The rearrangement joins TRBV7-9 to TRBJ1-2, with no clear D. Germline values: CDR1 SEHNR, CDR2 FQNEAQ (reference sequence). CDR3 length: 15 amino acids. Trimming took off 1 base at V and 7 bases at J, with 16 bases between the two ends. CDR3 sequence: CASSLVVRRSRGYTF. Here the CDR3 DNA reads TGTGCCAGCAGCTTAGTTGTCAGGAGGTCCCGTGGCTACACCTTC.

The chain carries TRBV29-1 and TRBJ1-1, with D unresolved. This CDR3 spans 13 amino acids. CDR1 and CDR2 (germline): SQVTM, ANQGSEA. The V end was cut by 3 bases, the J end by 1 base, with 9 bases between. The CDR3 is CSVDLPGNTEAFF. The DNA of the CDR3 is TGCAGCGTTGATCTTCCGGGGAACACTGAAGCTTTCTTT.

This clone was detected only once. The gene calls are TRBV6-6 and TRBJ2-7; TRBD1 matches 9 bases. Germline values: CDR1 MNHNY, CDR2 SVGAGI (reference sequence). The CDR3 covers 13 residues. V lost 5 bases and J lost 4; bases outside the gene matches: 3. This CDR3 is CASSGTGWYEQYF. In DNA form, the CDR3 reads TGTGCCAGCAGTGGGACAGGGTGGTACGAGCAGTACTTC.

This clone was counted a single time. The chain carries TRBV19 and TRBJ1-1; D remains unclear. Trimming left V 1 base short and J 1 base short, with 19 bases between. The CDR3 has 18 residues. Germline CDR1 LNHDA, CDR2 SQIVND (reference sequence). The CDR3 DNA reads as TGTGCCAGTAGTATAGGATCGCTTCAGGTACGCAAGAACACTGAAGCTTTCTTT. Translated: CASSIGSLQVRKNTEAFF.

The V and J genes are TRBV9 and TRBJ1-5, with D possibly TRBD1 on 5 matching bases. CDR1 SGDLS and CDR2 YYNGEE come from the germline V gene. The CDR3 length is 17 residues. V dropped 0 bases and J dropped 6 bases, with 19 bases sitting between them. This CDR3 is CASSVGQILCNPQPQHF. The CDR3 DNA reads TGTGCCAGCAGCGTAGGACAGATCCTTTGCAATCCTCAGCCCCAGCATTTT.

The chain couples TRBV5-6 to TRBJ1-5; tentative D call: TRBD1 (5 bases). CDR1 and CDR2 (germline): SGHDT, YYEEEE. This CDR3 has 15 amino acids. V was cut by 1 base and J by 5 bases, with 13 bases left in between. CDR3 sequence: CASSLSGGTYQPQHF. As DNA, the CDR3 is TGTGCCAGCAGCTTGTCGGGGGGTACATATCAGCCCCAGCATTTT.

V and J are TRBV12-3 or TRBV12-4 and TRBJ1-4; D is ambiguous. The CDR3 runs to 13 residues. V dropped 5 bases and J dropped 8 bases, with 12 bases sitting between them. This CDR3 reads CASSLDPGEKLFF. The DNA for the CDR3 is TGTGCCAGCAGTCTGGACCCGGGGGAAAAACTGTTTTTT.

This sequence joins TRBV7-9 and TRBJ1-1; D remains unclear. The V gene lost 1 base and the J gene lost 2 bases, with 11 bases spanning the gap. CDR3 length equals 15 residues. Germline V CDR1 and CDR2: SEHNR, FQNEAQ (reference sequence). CDR3 protein: CASSLVAGFNTEAFF. CDR3 nucleotides: TGTGCCAGCAGCTTAGTAGCGGGGTTCAACACTGAAGCTTTCTTT.

The table lists this clone with a few counts. J is TRBJ1-6 and V is TRBV30; TRBD1 is a possible D gene (5 bases). From germline, CDR1 is GTSNPN and CDR2 SVGIG (reference sequence). This CDR3 is built from 12 residues. Trimming left V 3 bases short and J 7 bases short, with 7 bases between. This CDR3 reads CAWSRVNSPLHF. As DNA, the CDR3 is TGTGCCTGGAGCAGGGTGAATTCACCCCTCCACTTT.

The chain links TRBV2 to TRBJ2-7; the match to TRBD2 covers 8 bases. The CDR3 has 14 amino acids. V lost 4 bases to trimming and J lost 3 bases; unmatched junction nucleotides: 5. Germline CDR1 SNHLY, CDR2 FYNNEI. The CDR3 here is CASSAGTRYYEQYF. For the CDR3, the DNA is TGTGCCAGCAGTGCCGGGACTAGGTACTACGAGCAGTACTTC.

The chain recombines TRBV19 with TRBJ1-1; no definite D call. Germline CDR1 LNHDA, CDR2 SQIVND (reference sequence). There are 14 residues in the CDR3. Trimming left V 3 bases short and J 5 bases short, with 13 bases between. The CDR3 DNA sequence: TGTGCCAGTAGTATTACGGGGATAAGAACTGAAGCTTTCTTT. As protein: CASSITGIRTEAFF.

The rearrangement joins TRBV27 to TRBJ1-1, with TRBD1 identical over 7 bases. Germline V lookup: CDR1 MNHEY, CDR2 SMNVEV (reference sequence). CDR3 length: 14 amino acids. Trimming at V came to 2 bases and at J to 4 bases, leaving 4 bases not matched to a gene. The CDR3 sequence: CASSLTRGITEAFF. The CDR3 DNA reads TGTGCCAGCAGTTTAACCAGGGGGATCACTGAAGCTTTCTTT.

The chain links TRBV25-1 to TRBJ2-1; D is possibly TRBD2 (5 bases). V lost 3 bases and J 1 base, leaving 13 bases between the germline ends. CDR1 is MGHDK and CDR2 is SYGVNS in the germline V gene. This CDR3 is built from 16 residues. The CDR3 loop reads CASSDVVSGSYNEQFF. CDR3 DNA sequence: TGTGCCAGCAGTGACGTAGTGAGCGGTTCCTACAATGAGCAGTTCTTC.

This clone was observed a single time. The chain has TRBV7-2 and TRBJ2-7, with TRBD1 matching over 7 bases. The CDR3 sequence is 15 residues long. Germline CDR1 SGHTA, CDR2 FQGNSA. The ends lost 4 bases at V and 0 bases at J; junction bases unmatched: 6. The CDR3 is CASSSPGQTSYEQYF. In DNA, the CDR3 is TGTGCCAGCAGCTCACCGGGACAGACCTCCTACGAGCAGTACTTC.